Listed below are T cell receptor beta chains from one sample, sequenced in a study of blood T cell repertoires in COVID-19. The data were produced by immunoSEQ multiplex PCR, yet TCRdb's version contains in-frame clones alone and is incomplete. Of 150,000 to 200,000 clones in the sample, nearly 80% were seen once. Input material: PBMCs or T cells enriched from blood (not recorded which). These receptors all stem from a man in his 60s who had been exposed to COVID-19. The CDR3 runs from the conserved cysteine through the conserved F or W. A D gene is named only where the DNA matches it firmly. Rows give clone size only sometimes, using once, few, many, or a class for an expanded clone.

-	14	TRBV28	-	TRBJ2-7	CASSLAGSHYEQYF	TGTGCCAGCAGTTTGGCGGGATCCCACTACGAGCAGTACTTC
-	14	TRBV27	-	TRBJ1-1	CASSSLPGRTEAFF	TGTGCCAGCAGTTCTTTGCCTGGGCGCACTGAAGCTTTCTTT
-	12	TRBV24-1	-	TRBJ2-1	CATSDWREEQFF	TGTGCCACCAGTGATTGGAGGGAGGAGCAGTTCTTC
-	16	TRBV18	TRBD1	TRBJ1-4	CASSPDRGGTNEKLFF	TGTGCCAGCTCACCGGACAGGGGAGGAACTAATGAAAAACTGTTTTTT
-	13	TRBV19	-	TRBJ1-2	CASSEEGKNGYTF	TGTGCCAGTAGTGAGGAGGGAAAGAATGGCTACACCTTC
once	15	TRBV5-5	-	TRBJ1-1	CASSLGQLSGAEAFF	TGTGCCAGCAGCTTGGGACAGCTCTCGGGGGCTGAAGCTTTCTTT
-	18	TRBV6-6	TRBD1	TRBJ1-1	CASSPQGPGTGLNTEAFF	TGTGCCAGCAGTCCCCAGGGGCCGGGGACAGGACTGAACACTGAAGCTTTCTTT
once	14	TRBV7-9	TRBD1	TRBJ1-6	CASSRGGEVSPLHF	TGTGCCAGCAGCCGAGGGGGCGAAGTCTCACCCCTCCACTTT
-	15	TRBV10-3	TRBD2	TRBJ2-1	CAISGTSGTINEQFF	TGTGCCATCAGTGGGACTAGCGGGACCATCAATGAGCAGTTCTTC
-	16	TRBV24-1	-	TRBJ2-2	CATSDLQQGNTGELFF	TGTGCCACCAGTGATTTGCAACAGGGGAACACCGGGGAGCTGTTTTTT
-	14	TRBV11-3	-	TRBJ1-1	CASSLKGRAGEAFF	TGTGCCAGCAGCTTAAAGGGAAGGGCGGGGGAAGCTTTCTTT
-	13	TRBV6-5	TRBD1	TRBJ2-7	CASRPGTAYEQYF	TGTGCCAGCAGACCCGGGACAGCCTACGAGCAGTACTTC
-	16	TRBV13	TRBD1	TRBJ2-2	CASSYYRGRGTGELFF	TGTGCCAGCAGCTATTACAGGGGGCGAGGGACCGGGGAGCTGTTTTTT
-	18	TRBV19	TRBD2	TRBJ2-3	CASNSRGSGRADEDTQYF	TGTGCCAGTAATTCTAGGGGTAGCGGGAGGGCCGATGAGGATACGCAGTATTTT
-	16	TRBV19	TRBD1	TRBJ1-2	CASSIAGTGFGYGYTF	TGTGCCAGTAGTATAGCCGGGACAGGGTTTGGCTATGGCTACACCTTC
-	15	TRBV9	TRBD2	TRBJ2-3	CASSGGTSGTDTQYF	TGTGCCAGCAGCGGCGGGACTAGCGGCACAGATACGCAGTATTTT
-	15	TRBV28	TRBD1	TRBJ2-5	CASSSRDRGLETQYF	TGTGCCAGCAGTTCCCGGGACAGGGGGCTTGAGACCCAGTACTTC
-	17	TRBV19	TRBD2	TRBJ2-1	CASSSRLAGASYNEQFF	TGTGCCAGTAGTTCCCGACTAGCGGGAGCTTCCTACAATGAGCAGTTCTTC
-	14	TRBV28	-	TRBJ1-1	CASKAAGVNTEAFF	TGTGCCAGCAAGGCTGCAGGCGTGAACACTGAAGCTTTCTTT
-	14	TRBV27	-	TRBJ1-1	CASRKEGLNTEAFF	TGTGCCAGCAGGAAGGAGGGATTGAACACTGAAGCTTTCTTT
few	12	TRBV30	-	TRBJ1-2	CAWSLRSLGYTF	TGTGCCTGGAGCCTTAGATCGCTTGGCTACACCTTC
once	13	TRBV6-5	TRBD1	TRBJ2-1	CASQDRGLGEQFF	TGTGCCAGCCAGGACAGGGGCCTGGGTGAGCAGTTCTTC
-	16	TRBV5-4	-	TRBJ1-6	CASSSQQWGLNSPLHF	TGTGCCAGCAGCTCACAGCAGTGGGGCCTCAATTCACCCCTCCACTTT
-	16	TRBV27	TRBD1	TRBJ1-2	CASSLREGAILYGYTF	TGTGCCAGCAGTTTACGAGAGGGGGCGATCCTCTATGGCTACACCTTC
-	11	TRBV12-3/TRBV12-4	-	TRBJ1-1	CASQGGTEAFF	TGTGCCAGCCAGGGAGGGACTGAAGCTTTCTTT
-	9	TRBV19	-	TRBJ1-3	CAVGSPIYF	TGTGCCGTGGGCTCACCCATATATTTT
-	13	TRBV12-3/TRBV12-4	-	TRBJ1-2	CASRPTGNYGYTF	TGTGCCAGCAGGCCGACGGGTAACTATGGCTACACCTTC
once	13	TRBV27	-	TRBJ1-2	CASRTSSSGGYTF	TGTGCCAGCAGGACTTCCTCGAGTGGTGGCTACACCTTC
once	13	TRBV27	TRBD1	TRBJ2-7	CASSGQGAYEQYF	TGTGCCAGCAGTGGCCAGGGGGCATACGAGCAGTACTTC
-	15	TRBV7-9	-	TRBJ1-4	CASSLGSSDNEKLFF	TGTGCCAGCAGCTTAGGCTCCAGCGATAATGAAAAACTGTTTTTT
-	15	TRBV27	-	TRBJ2-7	CASSLLGTISYEQYF	TGTGCCAGCAGTTTATTGGGGACAATCTCCTACGAGCAGTACTTC
-	15	TRBV6-6	TRBD1	TRBJ1-1	CASSYPTGGYGEAFF	TGTGCCAGCAGCTACCCGACAGGGGGATATGGTGAAGCTTTCTTT
-	11	TRBV15	-	TRBJ1-4	CATSRENGLFF	TGTGCCACCAGCAGAGAGAACGGACTGTTTTTT
-	16	TRBV19	TRBD1	TRBJ2-2	CASRLTGLSNTGELFF	TGTGCCAGTCGCCTGACAGGGCTATCGAACACCGGGGAGCTGTTTTTT
-	14	TRBV6-5	-	TRBJ1-2	CASTRDFPSHGYTF	TGTGCCAGCACGCGGGACTTTCCCTCCCATGGCTACACCTTC
-	15	TRBV6-6	-	TRBJ2-2	CASKSGNANTGELFF	TGTGCCAGCAAATCCGGGAACGCGAACACCGGGGAGCTGTTTTTT
-	13	TRBV28	-	TRBJ2-7	CASRGGHPYEQYF	TGTGCCAGCAGGGGTGGACACCCCTACGAGCAGTACTTC
-	18	TRBV11-2	TRBD2	TRBJ2-1	CASSLDFTTSGRSYEQFF	TGTGCCAGCAGCTTAGATTTTACAACTAGCGGGAGAAGCTATGAGCAGTTCTTC
few	15	TRBV27	TRBD1	TRBJ2-7	CASSLVGQGAYEQYF	TGTGCCAGCAGTTTAGTGGGACAGGGGGCCTACGAGCAGTACTTC
-	14	TRBV28	TRBD1	TRBJ1-5	CASSLGTANQPQHF	TGTGCCAGCAGTTTGGGGACAGCAAATCAGCCCCAGCATTTT
-	13	TRBV19	-	TRBJ2-7	CASISTTGWEQYF	TGTGCCAGTATCTCAACGACAGGATGGGAGCAGTACTTC